This T cell receptor (beta chain) came from a study of cytomegalovirus exposure and HLA in healthy donors. In the case of this clone: The antigen remains undetermined.

The CDR3 contains 15 residues. CDR1 is SGDLS, CDR2 YYNGEE, per germline. Losses at the gene ends were 3 bases for V and 0 bases for J; bases not matched to a gene: 5. Study observations and caveats: A few V segments could not be told apart, such as TRBV6-2 and TRBV6-3, and were left out.

Researchers ran the PCR with 60 Vbeta and 13 Jbeta primers. The repertoire was sequenced with immunoSEQ multiplex PCR; TCRdb's copy has only in-frame clones and lacks some. The table shows about 220,000 clones, with 65% to 85% occurring only once. This receptor was taken from a boy younger than 10 in good health and CMV-seronegative. The chain combines TRBV9 with TRBJ1-1; TRBD1 matches 7 bases. The sequenced material came from PBMCs. The CDR3 bases are TGTGCCAGCAGCGCGGGGGACAGATTGAACACTGAAGCTTTCTTT. This translates into CASSAGDRLNTEAFF.